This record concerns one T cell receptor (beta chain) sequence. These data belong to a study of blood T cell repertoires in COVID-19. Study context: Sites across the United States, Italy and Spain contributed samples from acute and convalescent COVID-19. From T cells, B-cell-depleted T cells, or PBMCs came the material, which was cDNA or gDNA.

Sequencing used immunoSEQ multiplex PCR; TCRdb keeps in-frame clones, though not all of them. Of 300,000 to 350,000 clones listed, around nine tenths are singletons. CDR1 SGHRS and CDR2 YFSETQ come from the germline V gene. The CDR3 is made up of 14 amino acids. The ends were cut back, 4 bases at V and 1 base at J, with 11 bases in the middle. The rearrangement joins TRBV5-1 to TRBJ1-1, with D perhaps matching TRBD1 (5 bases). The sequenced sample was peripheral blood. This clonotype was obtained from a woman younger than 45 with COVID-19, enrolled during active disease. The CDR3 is CASSPGLPNTEAFF. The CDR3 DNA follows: TGCGCCAGCAGCCCAGGGCTCCCGAACACTGAAGCTTTCTTT.